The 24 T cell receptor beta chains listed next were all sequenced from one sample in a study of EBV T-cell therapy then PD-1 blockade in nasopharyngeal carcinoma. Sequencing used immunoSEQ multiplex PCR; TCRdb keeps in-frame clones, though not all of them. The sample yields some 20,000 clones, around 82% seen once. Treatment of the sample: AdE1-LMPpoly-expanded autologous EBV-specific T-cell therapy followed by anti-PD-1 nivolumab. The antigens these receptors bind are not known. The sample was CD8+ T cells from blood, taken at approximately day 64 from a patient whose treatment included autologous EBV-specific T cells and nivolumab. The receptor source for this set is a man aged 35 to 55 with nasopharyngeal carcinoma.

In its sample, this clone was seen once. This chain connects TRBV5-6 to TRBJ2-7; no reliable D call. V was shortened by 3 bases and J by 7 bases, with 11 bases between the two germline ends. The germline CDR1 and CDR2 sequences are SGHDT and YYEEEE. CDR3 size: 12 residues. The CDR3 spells CASSSDVGEQYF. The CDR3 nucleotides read TGTGCCAGCAGCTCTGATGTCGGGGAGCAGTACTTC.

The DNA of the CDR3 is TGCGCCAGCAGCATCGACAGGGTGAACACTGAAGCTTTCTTT. This sequence encodes CASSIDRVNTEAFF. The chain is built from TRBV5-1 and TRBJ1-1, with 7 positions matching TRBD1. CDR3 length: 14 amino acids. V was pared by 4 bases and J by 0 bases, with 3 bases of the junction left unmatched. The germline CDR1 and CDR2 sequences are SGHRS and YFSETQ.

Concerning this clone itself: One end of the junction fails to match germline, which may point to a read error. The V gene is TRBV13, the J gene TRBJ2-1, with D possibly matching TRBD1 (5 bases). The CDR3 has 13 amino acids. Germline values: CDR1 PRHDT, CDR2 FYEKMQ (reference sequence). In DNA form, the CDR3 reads TGTGCCGGCAGGGAACTTGGGTACAATGAGCAGTTCTTC. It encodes CAGRELGYNEQFF. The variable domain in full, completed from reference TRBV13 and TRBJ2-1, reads AAGVIQSPRHLIKEKRETATLKCYPIPRHDTVYWYQQGPGQDPQFLISFYEKMQSDKGSIPDRFSAQQFSDYHSELNMSSLELGDSALYFCAGRELGYNEQFFGPGTRLTVL.

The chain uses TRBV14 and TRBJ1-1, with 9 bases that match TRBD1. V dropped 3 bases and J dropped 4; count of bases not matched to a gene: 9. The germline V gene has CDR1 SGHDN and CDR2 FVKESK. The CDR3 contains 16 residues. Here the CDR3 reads CASSHSLGQGATEAFF. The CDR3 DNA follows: TGTGCCAGCAGCCATTCCCTGGGACAGGGTGCCACTGAAGCTTTCTTT.

CDR3 bases: TGTGCCAGCAGTGCCACAGGGGCAGGAAACACCATATATTTT. Its translation: CASSATGAGNTIYF. The chain combines TRBV7-3 with TRBJ1-3; TRBD1 matches 7 bases. The CDR3 is made up of 14 amino acids. Germline CDR1 reads SGHTA; CDR2 reads FQGTGA. Trimming cost V 6 bases and J 4 bases; bases outside gene matches: 6.

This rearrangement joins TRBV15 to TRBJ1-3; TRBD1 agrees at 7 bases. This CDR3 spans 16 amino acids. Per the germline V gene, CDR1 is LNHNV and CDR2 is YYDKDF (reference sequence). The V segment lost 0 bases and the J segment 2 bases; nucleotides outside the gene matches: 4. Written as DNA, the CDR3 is TGTGCCACCAGCAGAGACCGGACAGGACCTGGAAACACCATATATTTT. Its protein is CATSRDRTGPGNTIYF.

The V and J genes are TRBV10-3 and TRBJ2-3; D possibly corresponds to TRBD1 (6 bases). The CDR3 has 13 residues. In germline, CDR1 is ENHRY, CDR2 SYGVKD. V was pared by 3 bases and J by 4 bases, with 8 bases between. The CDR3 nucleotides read TGTGCCATCAGTGACAGGGGCTCAGATACGCAGTATTTT. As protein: CAISDRGSDTQYF.

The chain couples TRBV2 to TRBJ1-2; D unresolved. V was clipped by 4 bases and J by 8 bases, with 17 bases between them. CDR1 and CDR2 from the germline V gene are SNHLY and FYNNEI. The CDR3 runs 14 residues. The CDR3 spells CASSVGLPDRGYTF. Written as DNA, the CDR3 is TGTGCCAGCAGTGTAGGCCTACCGGACCGGGGCTACACCTTC.

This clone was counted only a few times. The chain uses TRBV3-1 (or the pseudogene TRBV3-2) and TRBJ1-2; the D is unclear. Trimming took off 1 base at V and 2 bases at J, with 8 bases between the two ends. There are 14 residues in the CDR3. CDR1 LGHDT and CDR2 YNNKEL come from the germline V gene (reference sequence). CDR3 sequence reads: CASSQAGANYGYTF. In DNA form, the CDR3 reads TGTGCCAGCAGCCAAGCAGGCGCCAACTATGGCTACACCTTC.

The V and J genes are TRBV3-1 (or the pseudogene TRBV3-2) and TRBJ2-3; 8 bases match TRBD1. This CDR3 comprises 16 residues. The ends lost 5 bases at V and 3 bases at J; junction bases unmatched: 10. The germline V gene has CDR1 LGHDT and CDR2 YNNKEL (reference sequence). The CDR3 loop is CASSSRDRGWTDTQYF. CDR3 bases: TGTGCCAGCAGCTCGAGAGACAGGGGATGGACAGATACGCAGTATTTT.

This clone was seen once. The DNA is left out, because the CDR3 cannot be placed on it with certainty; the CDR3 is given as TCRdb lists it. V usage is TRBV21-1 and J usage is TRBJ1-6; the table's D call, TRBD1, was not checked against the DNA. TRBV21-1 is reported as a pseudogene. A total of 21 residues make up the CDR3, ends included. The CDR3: CASSKGGDRVGWGSYNSPLHF.

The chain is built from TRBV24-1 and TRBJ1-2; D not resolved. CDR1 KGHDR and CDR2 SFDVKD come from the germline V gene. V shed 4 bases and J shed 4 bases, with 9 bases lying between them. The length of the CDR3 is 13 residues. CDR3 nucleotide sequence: TGTGCCACCAGTGACCAGAGTCCCTATGGCTACACCTTC. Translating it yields CATSDQSPYGYTF.

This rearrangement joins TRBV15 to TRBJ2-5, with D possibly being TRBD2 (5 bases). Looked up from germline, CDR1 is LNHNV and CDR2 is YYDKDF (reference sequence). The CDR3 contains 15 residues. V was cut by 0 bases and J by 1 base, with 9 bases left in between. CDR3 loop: CATSRDRGLQETQYF. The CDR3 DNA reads TGTGCCACCAGCAGAGATCGCGGACTCCAAGAGACCCAGTACTTC.

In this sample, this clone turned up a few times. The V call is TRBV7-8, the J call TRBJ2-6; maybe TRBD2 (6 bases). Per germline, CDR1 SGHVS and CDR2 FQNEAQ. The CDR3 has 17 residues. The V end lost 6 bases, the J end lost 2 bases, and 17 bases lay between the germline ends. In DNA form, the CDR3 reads TGTGCCAGCAGTGCCTGGAGGGTGTCTACTGGGGCCAACGTCCTGACTTTC. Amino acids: CASSAWRVSTGANVLTF.

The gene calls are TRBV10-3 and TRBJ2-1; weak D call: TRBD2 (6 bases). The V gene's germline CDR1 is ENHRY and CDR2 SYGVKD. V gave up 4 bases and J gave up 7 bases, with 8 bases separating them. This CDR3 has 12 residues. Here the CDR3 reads CAISGGENEQFF. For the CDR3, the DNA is TGTGCCATCAGTGGGGGGGAGAATGAGCAGTTCTTC.

The CDR3 protein is CASSLGGSYTDTQYF. DNA for the CDR3: TGTGCCAGCAGCTTAGGGGGGTCCTACACAGATACGCAGTATTTT. This chain uses TRBV11-1 with TRBJ2-3, with D possibly being TRBD1 or TRBD2 (5 bases each). The germline CDR1 and CDR2 sequences are SGHAT and FQDESV (reference sequence). There are 15 residues in the CDR3. Trimming shortened V by 1 base and J by 2 bases, and 10 bases separated the two germline ends.

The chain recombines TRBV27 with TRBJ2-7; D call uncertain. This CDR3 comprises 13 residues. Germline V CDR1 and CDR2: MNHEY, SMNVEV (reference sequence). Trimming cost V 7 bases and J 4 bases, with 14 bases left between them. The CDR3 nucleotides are TGTGCCAGCATCCGGGCAGGATCGTACGAGCAGTACTTC. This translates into CASIRAGSYEQYF.

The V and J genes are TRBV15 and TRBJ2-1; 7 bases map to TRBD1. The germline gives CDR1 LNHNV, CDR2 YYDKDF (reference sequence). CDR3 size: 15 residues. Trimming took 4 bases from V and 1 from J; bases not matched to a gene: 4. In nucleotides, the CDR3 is TGTGCCACCAGCACCACAGGGGAATCCTACAATGAGCAGTTCTTC. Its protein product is CATSTTGESYNEQFF.

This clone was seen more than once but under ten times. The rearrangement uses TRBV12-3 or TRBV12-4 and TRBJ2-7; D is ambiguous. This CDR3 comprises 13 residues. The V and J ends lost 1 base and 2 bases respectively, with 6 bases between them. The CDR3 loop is CASSLDSPYEQYF. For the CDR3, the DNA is TGTGCCAGCAGTTTAGACAGTCCCTACGAGCAGTACTTC.

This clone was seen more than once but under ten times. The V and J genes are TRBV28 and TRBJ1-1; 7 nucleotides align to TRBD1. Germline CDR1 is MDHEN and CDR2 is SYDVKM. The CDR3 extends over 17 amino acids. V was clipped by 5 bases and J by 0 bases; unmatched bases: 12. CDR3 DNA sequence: TGTGCCAGCAGTAGACCTCGGCGGGACAGCATGAACACTGAAGCTTTCTTT. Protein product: CASSRPRRDSMNTEAFF.

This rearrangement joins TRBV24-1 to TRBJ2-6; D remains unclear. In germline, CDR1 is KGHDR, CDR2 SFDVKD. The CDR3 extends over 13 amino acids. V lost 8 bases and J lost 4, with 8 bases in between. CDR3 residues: CATTPNGANVLTF. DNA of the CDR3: TGTGCCACCACGCCGAACGGGGCCAACGTCCTGACTTTC.

The CDR3 is CASSDGANSYNEQFF. The DNA for the CDR3 is TGTGCCAGCAGTGATGGGGCAAACAGTTACAATGAGCAGTTCTTC. The rearrangement joins TRBV6-1 to TRBJ2-1, with a possible D match to TRBD1 (5 bases). The CDR3 is 15 residues long. Germline V CDR1 and CDR2: MNHNS, SASEGT. The V and J ends lost 3 bases and 4 bases respectively, with 13 bases between them.

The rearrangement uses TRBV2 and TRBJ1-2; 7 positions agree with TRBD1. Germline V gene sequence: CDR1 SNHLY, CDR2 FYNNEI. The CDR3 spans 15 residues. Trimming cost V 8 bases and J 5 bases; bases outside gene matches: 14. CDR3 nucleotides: TGTGCCAGCGAGTTCGGTAGCCGGGACAGATATGGCTACACCTTC. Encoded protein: CASEFGSRDRYGYTF.

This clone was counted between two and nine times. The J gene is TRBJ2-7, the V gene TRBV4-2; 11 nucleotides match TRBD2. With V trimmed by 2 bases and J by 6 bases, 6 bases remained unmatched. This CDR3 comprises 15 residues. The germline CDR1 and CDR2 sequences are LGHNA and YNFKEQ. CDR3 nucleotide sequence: TGTGCCAGCAGCCAACACACCGGGACTAGCGGCGAGCAGTACTTC. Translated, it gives CASSQHTGTSGEQYF.